This record concerns one T cell receptor beta chain sequence. TCRdb keeps only in-frame clones here, not all; method: immunoSEQ multiplex PCR. The table records 30,000 to 40,000 clones, around 85% of them present only once. This sample stems from a study of T cells in localized non-small cell lung cancer. The germline gives CDR1 MNHEY, CDR2 SMNVEV (reference sequence). There are 17 residues in the CDR3. V lost 1 base, J lost 8 bases, and 13 bases stayed unmatched. The rearrangement joins TRBV27 to TRBJ2-1; 8 bases line up with TRBD1. The receptor was derived from a man between 40 and 70 years old with stage I lung adenocarcinoma. This sample comprised peripheral blood, obtained before any cancer treatment. DNA of the CDR3: TGTGCCAGCAGTTTATTACCCCGTGGACAGGGTGGGTATGAGCAGTTCTTC. Translated: CASSLLPRGQGGYEQFF.